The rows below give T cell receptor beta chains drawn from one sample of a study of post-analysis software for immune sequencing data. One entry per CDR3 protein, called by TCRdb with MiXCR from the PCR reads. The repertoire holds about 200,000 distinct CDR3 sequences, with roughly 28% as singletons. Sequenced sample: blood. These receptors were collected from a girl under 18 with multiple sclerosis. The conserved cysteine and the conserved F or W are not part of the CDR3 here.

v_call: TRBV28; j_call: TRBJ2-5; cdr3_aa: ASSLVGGRGETQY
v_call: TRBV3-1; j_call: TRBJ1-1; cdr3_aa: ASSQVAGTGAF
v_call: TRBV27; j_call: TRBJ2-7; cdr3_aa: ASSPSTVISYEQY
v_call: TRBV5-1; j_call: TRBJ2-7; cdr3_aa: ASSLWANYEQY
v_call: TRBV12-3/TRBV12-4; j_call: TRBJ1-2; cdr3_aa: ASTPGGAYGYT
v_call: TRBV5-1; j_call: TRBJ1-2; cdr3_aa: ASSLDSYYGYT
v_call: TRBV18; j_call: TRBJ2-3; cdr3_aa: ASSSGIPGTDTQY
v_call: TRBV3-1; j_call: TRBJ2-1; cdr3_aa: ASSYDRGGNNEQF
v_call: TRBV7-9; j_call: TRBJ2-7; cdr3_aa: ASSLAGATYEQY
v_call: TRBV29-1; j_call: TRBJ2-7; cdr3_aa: SVERGADEQY
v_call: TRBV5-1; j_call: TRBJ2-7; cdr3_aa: ASSLDWSGYKPGYEQY
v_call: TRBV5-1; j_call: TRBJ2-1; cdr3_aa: ASSLVPGGSVNEQF
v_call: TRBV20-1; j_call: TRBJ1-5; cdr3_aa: SASLWGQPQH
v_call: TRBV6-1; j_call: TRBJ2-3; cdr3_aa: ASSGQREITDTQY
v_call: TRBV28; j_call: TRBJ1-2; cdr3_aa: ASSFRTGVHYGYT